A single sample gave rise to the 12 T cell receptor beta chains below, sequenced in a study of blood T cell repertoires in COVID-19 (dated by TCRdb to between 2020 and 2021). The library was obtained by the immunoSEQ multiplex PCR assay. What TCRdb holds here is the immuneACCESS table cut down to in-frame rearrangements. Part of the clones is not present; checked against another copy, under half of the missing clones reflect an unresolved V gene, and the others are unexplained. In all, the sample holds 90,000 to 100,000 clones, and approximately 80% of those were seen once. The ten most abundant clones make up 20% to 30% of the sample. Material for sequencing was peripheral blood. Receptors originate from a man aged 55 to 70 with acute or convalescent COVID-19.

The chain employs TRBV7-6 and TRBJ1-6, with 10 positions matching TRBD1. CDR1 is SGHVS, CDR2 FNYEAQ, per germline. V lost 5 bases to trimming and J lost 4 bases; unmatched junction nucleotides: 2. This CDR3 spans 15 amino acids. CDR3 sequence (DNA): TGTGCCAGCAGCGGGACAGGGGTTTATAATTCACCCCTCCACTTT. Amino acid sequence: CASSGTGVYNSPLHF.

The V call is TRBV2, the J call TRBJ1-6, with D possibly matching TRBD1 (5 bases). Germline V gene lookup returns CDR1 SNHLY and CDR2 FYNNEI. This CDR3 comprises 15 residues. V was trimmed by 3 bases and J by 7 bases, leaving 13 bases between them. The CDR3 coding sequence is TGTGCCAGCAGTGATATGGGGGACTTCAATTCACCCCTCCACTTT. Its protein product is CASSDMGDFNSPLHF.

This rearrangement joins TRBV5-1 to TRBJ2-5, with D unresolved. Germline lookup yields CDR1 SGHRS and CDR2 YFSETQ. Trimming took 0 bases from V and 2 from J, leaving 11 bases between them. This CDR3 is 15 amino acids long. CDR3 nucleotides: TGCGCCAGCAGCTTGGCCTGGGCAGAACAAGAGACCCAGTACTTC. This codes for CASSLAWAEQETQYF.

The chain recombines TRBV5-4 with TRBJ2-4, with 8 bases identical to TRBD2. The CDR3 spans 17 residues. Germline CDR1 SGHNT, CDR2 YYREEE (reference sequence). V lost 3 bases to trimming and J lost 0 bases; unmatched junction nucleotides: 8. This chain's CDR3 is CASSSKTSVGAKNIQYF. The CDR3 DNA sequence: TGTGCCAGCAGCTCAAAGACTAGCGTTGGAGCCAAAAACATTCAGTACTTC.

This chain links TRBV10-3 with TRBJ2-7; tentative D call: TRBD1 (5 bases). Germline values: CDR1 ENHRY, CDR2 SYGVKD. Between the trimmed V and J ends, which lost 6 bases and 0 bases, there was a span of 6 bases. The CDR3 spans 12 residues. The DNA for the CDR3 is TGTGCCATCAGCCAGGGCTCCTACGAGCAGTACTTC. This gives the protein CAISQGSYEQYF.

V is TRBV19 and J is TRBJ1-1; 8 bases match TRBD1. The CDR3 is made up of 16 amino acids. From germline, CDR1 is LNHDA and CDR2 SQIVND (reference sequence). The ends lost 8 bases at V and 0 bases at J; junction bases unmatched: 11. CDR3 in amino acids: CASYKGTGLLNTEAFF. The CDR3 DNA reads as TGTGCCAGTTACAAAGGGACAGGCCTATTGAACACTGAAGCTTTCTTT.

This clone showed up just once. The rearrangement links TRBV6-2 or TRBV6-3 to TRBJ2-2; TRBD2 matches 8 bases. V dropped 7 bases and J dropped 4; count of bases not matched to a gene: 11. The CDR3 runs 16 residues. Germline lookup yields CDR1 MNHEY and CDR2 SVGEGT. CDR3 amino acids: CASNPGRLAGTGELFF. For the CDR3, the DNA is TGTGCCAGCAACCCCGGTCGGCTAGCGGGCACCGGGGAGCTGTTTTTT.

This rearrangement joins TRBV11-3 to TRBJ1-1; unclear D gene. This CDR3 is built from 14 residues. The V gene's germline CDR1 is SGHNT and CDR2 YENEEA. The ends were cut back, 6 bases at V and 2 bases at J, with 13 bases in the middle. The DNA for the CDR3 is TGTGCCAGCAGTCCGAGAGGGAGCAACACTGAAGCTTTCTTT. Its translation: CASSPRGSNTEAFF.

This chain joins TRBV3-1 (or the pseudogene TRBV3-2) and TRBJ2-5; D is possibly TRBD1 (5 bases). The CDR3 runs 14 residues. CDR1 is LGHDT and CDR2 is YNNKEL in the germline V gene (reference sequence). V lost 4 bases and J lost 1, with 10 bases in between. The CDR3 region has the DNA TGTGCCAGCAGCCGTCTTGGGGCCCAAGAGACCCAGTACTTC. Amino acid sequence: CASSRLGAQETQYF.

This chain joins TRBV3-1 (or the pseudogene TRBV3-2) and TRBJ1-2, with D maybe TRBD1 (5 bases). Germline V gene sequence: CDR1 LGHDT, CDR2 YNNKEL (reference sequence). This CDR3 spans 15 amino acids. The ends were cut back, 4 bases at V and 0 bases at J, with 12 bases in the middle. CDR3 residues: CASSPAGLPNYGYTF. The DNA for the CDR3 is TGTGCCAGCAGCCCCGCAGGGTTACCTAACTATGGCTACACCTTC.

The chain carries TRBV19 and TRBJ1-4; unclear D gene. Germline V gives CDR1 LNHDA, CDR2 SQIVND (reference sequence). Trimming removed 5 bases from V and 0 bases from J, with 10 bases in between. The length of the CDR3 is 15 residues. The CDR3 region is CASSPDTTTNEKLFF. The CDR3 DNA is TGTGCCAGTAGTCCAGACACCACAACTAATGAAAAACTGTTTTTT.

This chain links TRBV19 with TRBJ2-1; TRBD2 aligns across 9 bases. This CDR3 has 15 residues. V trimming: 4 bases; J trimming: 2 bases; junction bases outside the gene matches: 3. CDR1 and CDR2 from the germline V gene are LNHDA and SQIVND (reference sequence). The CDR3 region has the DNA TGTGCCAGTAGTACTCGACTAGCGGCCTACAATGAGCAGTTCTTC. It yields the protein CASSTRLAAYNEQFF.